This is a list of T cell receptor beta chains from one sample in a study of vaccination effects on CD4 cells after COVID-19. Profiling relied on immunoSEQ multiplex PCR, and the TCRdb table lists in-frame clones only, not all of them. There are fewer than 40,000 clones in the sample; 70% to 85% occur only once, and 28% lies in the top ten. Their antigen targets remain unknown. Specimen: CD4+ T cells from PBMCs cultured with a peptide pool, collected before COVID-19 vaccination. The receptor source for this set is a human donor who had a prior SARS-CoV-2 infection. The CDR3 runs from the conserved cysteine through the conserved F or W. The D gene is left open where the match is weak. Rows give clone size only sometimes, using once, few, many, or a class for an expanded clone.

clone size	D gene	V gene	CDR3 length	J gene	CDR3 protein	CDR3 DNA
.	.	TRBV9	14	TRBJ2-7	CASSVDGSYYEQYF	TGTGCCAGCAGCGTAGACGGGAGTTACTACGAGCAGTACTTC
few	.	TRBV29-1	14	TRBJ2-2	CSVAGGTDTGELFF	TGCAGCGTTGCTGGTGGGACTGACACCGGGGAGCTGTTTTTT
.	.	TRBV25-1	13	TRBJ2-3	CASSETSEDTQYF	TGTGCCAGCAGTGAAACCTCCGAAGATACGCAGTATTTT
.	.	TRBV7-9	15	TRBJ2-5	CASSLAQAGKETQYF	TGTGCCAGCAGCTTAGCGCAGGCAGGAAAAGAGACCCAGTACTTC
.	.	TRBV19	15	TRBJ1-2	CASSRSPDTNYGYTF	TGTGCCAGTAGTCGCTCACCGGATACTAACTATGGCTACACCTTC
.	TRBD1	TRBV18	14	TRBJ1-1	CASSVTGGGTEAFF	TGTGCCAGCTCAGTGACAGGGGGCGGCACTGAAGCTTTCTTT
.	.	TRBV7-6	15	TRBJ1-6	CASSLGGLYNSPLHF	TGTGCCAGCAGCTTGGGGGGACTCTATAATTCACCCCTCCACTTT
.	TRBD1	TRBV19	18	TRBJ1-5	CASSILRGTGTSNQPQHF	TGTGCCAGTAGTATTCTTCGGGGGACAGGGACTAGCAATCAGCCCCAGCATTTT
few	.	TRBV7-9	15	TRBJ1-3	CASSSRASSGNTIYF	TGTGCCAGCAGCTCCCGGGCCAGCTCTGGAAACACCATATATTTT
.	.	TRBV3-1/TRBV3-2	17	TRBJ2-2	CASSHGLQRGNTGELFF	TGTGCCAGCAGCCACGGCCTGCAAAGGGGGAACACCGGGGAGCTGTTTTTT
.	.	TRBV19	14	TRBJ2-7	CASAPRAASYEQYF	TGTGCCAGTGCGCCCAGGGCCGCCTCCTACGAGCAGTACTTC
few	.	TRBV7-9	14	TRBJ2-7	CASSLAEGPYEQYF	TGTGCCAGCAGCTTAGCGGAGGGGCCCTACGAGCAGTACTTC
.	.	TRBV7-8	14	TRBJ2-5	CASSKNRKQETQYF	TGTGCCAGCAGCAAAAACAGGAAACAAGAGACCCAGTACTTC
.	.	TRBV7-8	15	TRBJ1-1	CASSLKWDGVSDAFF	TGTGCCAGCAGCTTAAAATGGGACGGGGTCTCCGATGCTTTCTTT
.	TRBD2	TRBV5-4	15	TRBJ2-3	CASSPRTSAADTQYF	TGTGCCAGCAGCCCCAGGACTAGCGCGGCAGATACGCAGTATTTT
.	.	TRBV7-2	15	TRBJ1-5	CASSLVTGSNQPQHF	TGTGCCAGCAGCTTAGTTACGGGATCCAATCAGCCCCAGCATTTT
once	.	TRBV11-2	13	TRBJ1-2	CASSSPPGRGYTF	TGTGCCAGCAGCTCCCCCCCAGGCCGAGGCTACACCTTC
.	TRBD2	TRBV9	15	TRBJ2-7	CASSVEAGAVYEQYF	TGTGCCAGCAGCGTAGAAGCGGGAGCAGTCTACGAGCAGTACTTC
.	.	TRBV4-1	14	TRBJ2-7	CASSQEPLVVEQYF	TGCGCCAGCAGCCAAGAACCACTAGTTGTCGAGCAGTACTTC
few	.	TRBV7-2	15	TRBJ2-1	CASSLVGTGVDEQFF	TGTGCCAGCAGCTTAGTGGGCACCGGTGTGGATGAGCAGTTCTTC
.	TRBD1	TRBV7-9	14	TRBJ2-1	CASSLTGQVGEQFF	TGTGCCAGCAGCTTGACCGGACAGGTCGGGGAGCAGTTCTTC
.	.	TRBV4-2	15	TRBJ2-3	CASSQAYTGTDTQYF	TGTGCCAGCAGCCAAGCTTATACAGGGACAGATACGCAGTATTTT
few	.	TRBV9	14	TRBJ2-3	CASSPLLFTDTQYF	TGTGCCAGCAGCCCCTTATTGTTCACAGATACGCAGTATTTT
.	TRBD2	TRBV11-2	16	TRBJ2-5	CASSLGRGGYRLYQYF	TGTGCCAGCAGCTTAGGGCGCGGGGGGTACAGACTCTACCAGTACTTC
.	.	TRBV19	16	TRBJ1-3	CASSIAGRGPGNTIYF	TGTGCCAGTAGTATAGCGGGGAGGGGACCTGGAAACACCATATATTTT
.	.	TRBV6-1	15	TRBJ1-4	CASSEGLLANEKLFF	TGTGCCAGCAGCGAAGGACTCCTAGCTAATGAAAAACTGTTTTTT
few	.	TRBV11-2	14	TRBJ2-1	CASSLILSATEQFF	TGTGCCAGCAGCTTGATTTTGTCTGCTACTGAGCAGTTCTTC